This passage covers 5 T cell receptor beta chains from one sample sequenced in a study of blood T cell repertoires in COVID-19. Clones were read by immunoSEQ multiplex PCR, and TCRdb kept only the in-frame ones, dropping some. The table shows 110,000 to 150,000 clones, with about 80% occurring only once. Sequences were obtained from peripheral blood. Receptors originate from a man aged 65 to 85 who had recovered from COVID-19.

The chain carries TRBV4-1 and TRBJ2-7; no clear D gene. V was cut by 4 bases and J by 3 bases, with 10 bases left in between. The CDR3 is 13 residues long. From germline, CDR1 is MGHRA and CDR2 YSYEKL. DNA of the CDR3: TGCGCCAGCAGCCGAAGCTTGGTCTACGAGCAGTACTTC. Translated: CASSRSLVYEQYF.

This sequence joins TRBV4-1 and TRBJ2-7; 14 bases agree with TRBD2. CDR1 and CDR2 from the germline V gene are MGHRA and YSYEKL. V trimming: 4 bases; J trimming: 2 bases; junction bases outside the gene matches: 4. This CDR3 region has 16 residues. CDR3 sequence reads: CASSPMGLAGAYEQYF. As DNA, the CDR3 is TGCGCCAGCAGCCCAATGGGACTAGCGGGAGCCTACGAGCAGTACTTC.

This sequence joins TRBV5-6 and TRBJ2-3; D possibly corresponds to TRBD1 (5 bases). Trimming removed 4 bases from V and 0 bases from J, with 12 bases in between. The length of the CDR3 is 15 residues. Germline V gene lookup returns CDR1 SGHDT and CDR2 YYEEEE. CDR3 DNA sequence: TGTGCCAGCAGCCGCCGACAGAGCAGCACAGATACGCAGTATTTT. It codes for CASSRRQSSTDTQYF.

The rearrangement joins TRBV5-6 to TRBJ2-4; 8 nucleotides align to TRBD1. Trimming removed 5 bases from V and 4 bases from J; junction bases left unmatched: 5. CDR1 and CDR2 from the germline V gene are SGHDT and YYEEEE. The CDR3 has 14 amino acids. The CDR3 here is CASSFDRGKNIQYF. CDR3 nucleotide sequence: TGTGCCAGCAGTTTTGACAGGGGAAAAAACATTCAGTACTTC.

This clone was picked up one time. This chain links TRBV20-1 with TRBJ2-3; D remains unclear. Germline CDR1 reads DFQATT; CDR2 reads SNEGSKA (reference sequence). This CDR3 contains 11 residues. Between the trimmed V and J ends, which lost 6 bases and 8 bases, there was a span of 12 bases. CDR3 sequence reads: CSAGYEVTQYF. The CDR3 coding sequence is TGCAGTGCAGGCTATGAGGTTACGCAGTATTTT.